The clone carrying this T cell receptor (beta chain) was observed many times. The junction and the germline gene differ at one end; a read error may be behind it. The TCRbeta library was prepared with unique molecular identifiers. TCRdb reanalysed the PCR reads using MiXCR and keeps one entry per CDR3 protein. The sample lists a few hundred thousand distinct CDR3 sequences; 11% were seen once. The sample originates from a study of T-cell reconstitution after alpha-beta-depleted transplantation in children. The CDR3 has 15 residues. The germline V gene encodes CDR1 SGHRS and CDR2 YFSETQ. The source was PBMCs from the stem cell graft donor, collected from the stem cell graft. This receptor was obtained from a human donor who donated a stem cell graft to a child with acute myeloid leukemia. The V call is TRBV5-1, the J call TRBJ1-5; 9 nucleotides agree with TRBD1. The CDR3 spells CASSRTGDSNQPQHF. For the CDR3, the DNA is TGTGCCAGCAGCCGGACAGGGGATAGCAATCAGCCCCAGCATTTT.